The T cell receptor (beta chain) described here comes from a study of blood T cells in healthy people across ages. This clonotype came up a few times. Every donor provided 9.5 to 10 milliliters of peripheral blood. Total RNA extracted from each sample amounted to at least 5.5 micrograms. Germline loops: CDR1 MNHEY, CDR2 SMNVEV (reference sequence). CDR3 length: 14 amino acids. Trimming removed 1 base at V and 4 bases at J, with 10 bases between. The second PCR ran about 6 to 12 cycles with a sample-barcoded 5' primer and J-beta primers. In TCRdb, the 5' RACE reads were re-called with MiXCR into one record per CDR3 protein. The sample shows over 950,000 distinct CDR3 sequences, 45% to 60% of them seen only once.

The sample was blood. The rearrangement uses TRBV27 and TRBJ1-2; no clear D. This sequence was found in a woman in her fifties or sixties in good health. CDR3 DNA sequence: TGTGCCAGCAGTTTATTGGGCGGAATCTATGGCTACACCTTC. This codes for CASSLLGGIYGYTF.